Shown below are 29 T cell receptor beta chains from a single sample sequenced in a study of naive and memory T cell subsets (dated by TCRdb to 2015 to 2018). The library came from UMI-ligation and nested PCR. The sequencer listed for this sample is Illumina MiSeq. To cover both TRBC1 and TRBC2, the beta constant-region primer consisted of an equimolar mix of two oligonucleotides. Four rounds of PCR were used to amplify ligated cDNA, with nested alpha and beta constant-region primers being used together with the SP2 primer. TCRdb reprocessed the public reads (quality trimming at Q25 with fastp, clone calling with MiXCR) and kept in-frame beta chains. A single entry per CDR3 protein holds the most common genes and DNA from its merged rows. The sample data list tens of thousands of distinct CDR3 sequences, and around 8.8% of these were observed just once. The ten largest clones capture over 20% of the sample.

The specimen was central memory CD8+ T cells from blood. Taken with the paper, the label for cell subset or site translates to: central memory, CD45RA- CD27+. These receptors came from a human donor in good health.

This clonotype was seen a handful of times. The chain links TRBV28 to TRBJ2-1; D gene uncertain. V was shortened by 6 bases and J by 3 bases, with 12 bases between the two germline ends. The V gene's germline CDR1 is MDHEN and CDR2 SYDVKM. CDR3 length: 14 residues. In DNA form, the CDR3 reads TGTGCCAGCAGCACCCAGCTGGACTACAATGAGCAGTTCTTC. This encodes CASSTQLDYNEQFF.

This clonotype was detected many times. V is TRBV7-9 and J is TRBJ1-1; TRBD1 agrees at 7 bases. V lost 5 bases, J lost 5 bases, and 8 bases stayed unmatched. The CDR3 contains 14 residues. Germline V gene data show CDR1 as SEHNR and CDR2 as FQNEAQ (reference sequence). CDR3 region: CASSQDLTGTEAFF. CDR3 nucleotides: TGTGCCAGCAGCCAGGACTTGACAGGGACTGAAGCTTTCTTT.

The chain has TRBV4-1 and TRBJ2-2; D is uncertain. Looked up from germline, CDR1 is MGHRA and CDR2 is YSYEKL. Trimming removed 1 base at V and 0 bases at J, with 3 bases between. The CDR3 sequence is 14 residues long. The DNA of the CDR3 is TGCGCCAGCAGCCAAGTTGCGAACACCGGGGAGCTGTTTTTT. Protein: CASSQVANTGELFF.

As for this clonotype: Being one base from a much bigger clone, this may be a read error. DNA of the CDR3: TGTGCCAGCAATGAAACTGCGGGAGAGATGAATGAGCAGTTCTTC. It specifies CASNETAGEMNEQFF. This rearrangement joins TRBV6-1 to TRBJ2-1; the match to TRBD2 covers 7 bases. The germline V gene encodes CDR1 MNHNS and CDR2 SASEGT. The CDR3 contains 15 residues.

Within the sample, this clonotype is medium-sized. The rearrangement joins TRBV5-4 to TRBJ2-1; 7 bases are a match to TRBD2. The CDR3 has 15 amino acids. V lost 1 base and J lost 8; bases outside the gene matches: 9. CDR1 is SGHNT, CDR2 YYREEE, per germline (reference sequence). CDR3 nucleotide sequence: TGTGCCAGCAGCTTGACTAGCGCTGCTGAGGATGAGCAGTTCTTC. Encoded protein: CASSLTSAAEDEQFF.

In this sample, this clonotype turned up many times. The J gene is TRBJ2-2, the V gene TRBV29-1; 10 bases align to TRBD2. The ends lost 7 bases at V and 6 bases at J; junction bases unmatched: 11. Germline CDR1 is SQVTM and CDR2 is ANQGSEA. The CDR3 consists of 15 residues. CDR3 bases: TGCAGCGCCCAGGGTAGCGGGAGGTCCGCCGGGGAGCTGTTTTTT. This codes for CSAQGSGRSAGELFF.

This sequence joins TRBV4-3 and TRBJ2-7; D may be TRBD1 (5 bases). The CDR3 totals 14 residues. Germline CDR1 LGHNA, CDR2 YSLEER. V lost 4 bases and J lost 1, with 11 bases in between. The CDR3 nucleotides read TGCGCCAGCAGCCTACAGGAAGGGTCCTACGAGCAGTACTTC. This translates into CASSLQEGSYEQYF.

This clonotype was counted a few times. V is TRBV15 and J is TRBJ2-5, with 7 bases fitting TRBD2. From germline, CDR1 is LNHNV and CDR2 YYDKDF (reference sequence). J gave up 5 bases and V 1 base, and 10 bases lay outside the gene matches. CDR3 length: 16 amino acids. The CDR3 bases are TGTGCCACCAGCAGAGGAGGTGGCGGGAGTATGGAGACCCAGTACTTC. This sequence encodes CATSRGGGGSMETQYF.

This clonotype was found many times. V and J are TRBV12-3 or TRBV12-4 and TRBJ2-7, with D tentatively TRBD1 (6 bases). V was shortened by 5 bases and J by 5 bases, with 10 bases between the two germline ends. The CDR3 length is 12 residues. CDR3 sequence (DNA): TGTGCCAGCAGTCTGGGGGCTAACGAGCAGTACTTC. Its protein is CASSLGANEQYF.

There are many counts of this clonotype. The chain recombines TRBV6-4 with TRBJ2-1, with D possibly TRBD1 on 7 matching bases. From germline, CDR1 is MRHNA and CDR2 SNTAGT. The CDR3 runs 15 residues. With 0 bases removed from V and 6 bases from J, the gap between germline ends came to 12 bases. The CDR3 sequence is CASSDSQGGSNEQFF. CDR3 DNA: TGTGCCAGCAGTGACTCCCAGGGGGGCAGCAATGAGCAGTTCTTC.

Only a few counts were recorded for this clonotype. The CDR3 region has the DNA TGTGCCAGCAGTTCGCGACTAGCGGAAGTCAATGAGCAGTTCTTC. It specifies CASSSRLAEVNEQFF. The chain couples TRBV2 to TRBJ2-1; 9 bases align to TRBD2. The CDR3 has 15 residues. The V gene end was trimmed by 5 bases and the J gene end by 6 bases; junction bases not matched to a gene: 8. Germline V gene sequence: CDR1 SNHLY, CDR2 FYNNEI.

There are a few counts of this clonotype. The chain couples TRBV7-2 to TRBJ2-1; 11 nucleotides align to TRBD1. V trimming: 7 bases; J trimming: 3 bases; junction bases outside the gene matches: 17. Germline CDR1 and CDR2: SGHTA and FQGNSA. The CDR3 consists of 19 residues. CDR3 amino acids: CASKTGGTGGPILYNEQFF. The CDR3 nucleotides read TGTGCCAGCAAGACGGGGGGGACAGGGGGTCCTATCCTCTACAATGAGCAGTTCTTC.

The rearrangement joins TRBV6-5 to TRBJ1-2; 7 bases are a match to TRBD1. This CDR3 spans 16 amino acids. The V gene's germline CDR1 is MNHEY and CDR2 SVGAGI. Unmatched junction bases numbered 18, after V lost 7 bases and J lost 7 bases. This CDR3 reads CASKQYAGTVRVGYTF. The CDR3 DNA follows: TGTGCCAGCAAACAATACGCCGGGACAGTGCGGGTTGGCTACACCTTC.

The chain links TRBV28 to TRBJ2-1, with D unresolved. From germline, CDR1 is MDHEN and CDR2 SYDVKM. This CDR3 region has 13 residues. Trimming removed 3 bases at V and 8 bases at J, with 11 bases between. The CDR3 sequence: CASSFTPVDEQFF. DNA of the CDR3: TGTGCCAGCAGTTTCACCCCCGTTGATGAGCAGTTCTTC.

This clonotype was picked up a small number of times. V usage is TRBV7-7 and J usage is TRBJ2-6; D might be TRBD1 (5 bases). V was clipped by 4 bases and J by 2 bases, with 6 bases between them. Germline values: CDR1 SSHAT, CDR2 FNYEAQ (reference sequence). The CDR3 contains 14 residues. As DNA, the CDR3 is TGTGCCAGCAGCTCAGGGCCTGGGGCCAACGTCCTGACTTTC. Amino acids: CASSSGPGANVLTF.

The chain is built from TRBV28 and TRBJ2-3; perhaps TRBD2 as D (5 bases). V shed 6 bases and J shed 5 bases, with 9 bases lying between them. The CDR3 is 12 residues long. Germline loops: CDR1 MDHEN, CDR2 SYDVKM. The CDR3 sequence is CASSRRGDTQYF. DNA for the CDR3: TGTGCCAGCAGCCGCCGGGGAGATACGCAGTATTTT. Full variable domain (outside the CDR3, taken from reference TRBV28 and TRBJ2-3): DVKVTQSSRYLVKRTGEKVFLECVQDMDHENMFWYRQDPGLGLRLIYFSYDVKMKEKGDIPEGYSVSREKKERFSLILESASTNQTSMYLCASSRRGDTQYFGPGTRLTVL.

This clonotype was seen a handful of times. The CDR3 loop reads CASSQVRGDEKLFF. The CDR3 DNA reads as TGCGCCAGCAGCCAAGTGAGGGGGGATGAAAAACTGTTTTTT. V gene TRBV4-1 combines with J gene TRBJ1-4; a weak D match, TRBD1 (6 bases). The V gene lost 1 base and the J gene lost 6 bases, with 9 bases spanning the gap. Germline values: CDR1 MGHRA, CDR2 YSYEKL. The CDR3 extends over 14 amino acids.

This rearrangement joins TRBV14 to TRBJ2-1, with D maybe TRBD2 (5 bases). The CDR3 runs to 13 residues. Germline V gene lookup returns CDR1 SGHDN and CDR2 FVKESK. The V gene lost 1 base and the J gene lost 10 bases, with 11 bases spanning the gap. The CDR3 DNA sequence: TGTGCCAGCAGCCAAGTGGTGGCTAGCGAGCAGTTCTTC. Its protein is CASSQVVASEQFF.

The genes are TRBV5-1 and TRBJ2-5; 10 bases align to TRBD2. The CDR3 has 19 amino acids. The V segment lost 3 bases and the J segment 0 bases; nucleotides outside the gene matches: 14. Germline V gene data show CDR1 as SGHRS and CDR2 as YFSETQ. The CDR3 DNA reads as TGCGCCAGCAGCTGGGTAGCGGGAGGCCCAGAGACGTACCAAGAGACCCAGTACTTC. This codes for CASSWVAGGPETYQETQYF.

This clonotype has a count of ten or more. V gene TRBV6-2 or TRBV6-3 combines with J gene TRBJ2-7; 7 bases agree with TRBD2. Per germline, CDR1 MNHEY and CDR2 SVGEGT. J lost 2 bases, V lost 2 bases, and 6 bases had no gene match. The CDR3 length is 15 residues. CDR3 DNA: TGTGCCAGCAGTTACGAGGGAGCGGGGACCTACGAGCAGTACTTC. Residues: CASSYEGAGTYEQYF.

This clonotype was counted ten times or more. The CDR3 loop reads CASSLVGIEQYF. The CDR3 region has the DNA TGTGCCAGCAGCTTAGTGGGGATCGAGCAGTACTTC. The V call is TRBV7-6, the J call TRBJ2-7, with unresolved D. The V end was cut by 1 base, the J end by 6 bases, with 7 bases between. The CDR3 is made up of 12 amino acids. Germline V gene data show CDR1 as SGHVS and CDR2 as FNYEAQ.

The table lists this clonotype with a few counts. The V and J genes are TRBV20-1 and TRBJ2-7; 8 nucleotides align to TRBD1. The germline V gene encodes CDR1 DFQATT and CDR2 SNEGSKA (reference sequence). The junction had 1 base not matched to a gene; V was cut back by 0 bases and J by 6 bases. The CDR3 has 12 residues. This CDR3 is CSARETGAEQYF. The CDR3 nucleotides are TGCAGTGCTAGAGAGACAGGGGCCGAGCAGTACTTC.

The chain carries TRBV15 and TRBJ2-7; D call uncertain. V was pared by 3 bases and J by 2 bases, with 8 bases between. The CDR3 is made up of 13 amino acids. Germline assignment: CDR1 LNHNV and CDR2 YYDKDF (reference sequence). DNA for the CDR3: TGTGCCACCAGCAGTCCCCGGGCCTACGAGCAGTACTTC. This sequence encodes CATSSPRAYEQYF.

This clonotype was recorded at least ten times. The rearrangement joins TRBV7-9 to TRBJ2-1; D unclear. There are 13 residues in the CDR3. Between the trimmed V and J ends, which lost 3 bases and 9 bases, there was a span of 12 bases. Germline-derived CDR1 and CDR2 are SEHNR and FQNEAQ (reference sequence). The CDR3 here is CASSFDDFGEQFF. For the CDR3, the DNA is TGTGCCAGCAGCTTCGACGACTTCGGTGAGCAGTTCTTC.

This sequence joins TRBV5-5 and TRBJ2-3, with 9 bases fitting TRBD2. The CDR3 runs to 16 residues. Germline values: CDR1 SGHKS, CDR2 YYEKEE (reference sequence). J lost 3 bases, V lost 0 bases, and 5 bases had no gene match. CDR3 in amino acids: CASSLVLAGRTDTQYF. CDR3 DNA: TGTGCCAGCAGCTTGGTCCTAGCGGGAAGGACAGATACGCAGTATTTT.

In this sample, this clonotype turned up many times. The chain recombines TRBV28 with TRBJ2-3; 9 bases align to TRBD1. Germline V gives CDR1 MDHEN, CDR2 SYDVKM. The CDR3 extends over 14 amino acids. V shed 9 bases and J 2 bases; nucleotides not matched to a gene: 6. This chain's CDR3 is CASTGTGTTDTQYF. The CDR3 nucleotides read TGTGCCAGTACCGGGACAGGGACCACAGATACGCAGTATTTT.

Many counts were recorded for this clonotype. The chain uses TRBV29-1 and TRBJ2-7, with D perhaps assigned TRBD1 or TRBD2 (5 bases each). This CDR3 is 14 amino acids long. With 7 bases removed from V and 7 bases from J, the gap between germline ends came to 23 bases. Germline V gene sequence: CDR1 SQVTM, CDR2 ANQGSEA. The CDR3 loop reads CSAGGGEKGREQYF. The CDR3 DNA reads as TGCAGCGCGGGCGGCGGTGAGAAGGGGAGAGAGCAGTACTTC.

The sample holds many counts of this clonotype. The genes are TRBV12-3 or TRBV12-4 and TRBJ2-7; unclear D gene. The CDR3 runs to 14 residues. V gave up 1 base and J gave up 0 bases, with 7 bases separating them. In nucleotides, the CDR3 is TGTGCCAGCAGTTTAGGCTGGCCCTCCTACGAGCAGTACTTC. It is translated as CASSLGWPSYEQYF.

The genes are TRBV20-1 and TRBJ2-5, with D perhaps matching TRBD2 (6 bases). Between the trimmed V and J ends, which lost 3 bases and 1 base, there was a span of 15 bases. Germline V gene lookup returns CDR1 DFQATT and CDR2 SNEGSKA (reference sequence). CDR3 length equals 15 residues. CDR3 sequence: CSARTGDSSQETQYF. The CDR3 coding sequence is TGCAGTGCTAGGACGGGGGACTCCTCCCAAGAGACCCAGTACTTC.